This TCR beta chain appears in the sequencing data of a study of regulatory T cells in long-lasting Graves disease. As regards this clonotype: One end of the junction is discordant with germline, which a read error may explain.

TCR beta libraries were built with iRepertoire HTBI primers and Arm-PCR of CDR3 regions. One entry per CDR3 protein results from TCRdb running MiXCR on the multiplex PCR reads. This table holds some 440,000 distinct CDR3 sequences, 20% to 25% found once. Described time point: persistent/refractory GD, antithyroid drugs over 5 years with positive TRAb. Extracted RNA from PBMCs served as the source of the TCR library. The germline CDR1 and CDR2 sequences are GTSNPN and SVGIG (reference sequence). The CDR3 length is 13 residues. This clonotype originated in a female donor with Graves disease. Source: peripheral blood mononuclear cells (PBMCs), taken when the disease was refractory, from a patient treated with antithyroid drugs. The rearrangement joins TRBV30 to TRBJ2-2, with D tentatively TRBD1 (6 bases). The CDR3 protein is CAWSYGDTGELLF. Written as DNA, the CDR3 is TGTGCCTGGAGTTACGGGGACACCGGGGAGCTGCTTTTT.